The 10 T cell receptor beta chains below were found in one sample sequenced in a study of blood T cells in healthy people across ages. With a J-beta primer mix and a sample-barcoded 5' primer, a second PCR ran roughly 6 to 12 cycles. TCRdb passed the 5' RACE reads through MiXCR, listing each CDR3 protein once. Of almost 550,000 distinct CDR3 sequences listed, approximately 25% are singletons. The same sample was also studied in work on T cells of mothers and their children.

The sample consisted of blood. Receptors were obtained from a boy between 10 and 17 years old in good health.

This clonotype came up a few times. The chain carries TRBV20-1 and TRBJ2-7; the D gene is possibly TRBD2 (5 bases). This CDR3 has 15 residues. CDR1 DFQATT and CDR2 SNEGSKA come from the germline V gene (reference sequence). Between the trimmed V and J ends, which lost 0 bases and 3 bases, there was a span of 15 bases. CDR3 nucleotide sequence: TGCAGTGCTAGAGATCCCCGGCGGGCAGACTACGAGCAGTACTTC. As protein: CSARDPRRADYEQYF.

The chain combines TRBV20-1 with TRBJ1-5; D may be TRBD1 (6 bases). V was trimmed by 3 bases and J by 3 bases, leaving 12 bases between them. Germline V CDR1 and CDR2: DFQATT, SNEGSKA (reference sequence). This CDR3 contains 14 residues. The DNA of the CDR3 is TGCAGTGCTAGCGGACAGACAAACAATCAGCCCCAGCATTTT. It translates to CSASGQTNNQPQHF.

The chain has TRBV5-1 and TRBJ2-5, with 7 bases identical to TRBD1. The J segment lost 5 bases and the V segment lost 3 bases, leaving 7 bases of the junction unmatched. Germline V CDR1 and CDR2: SGHRS, YFSETQ. This CDR3 contains 14 residues. The CDR3 reads CASSYPDRMETQYF. In DNA, the CDR3 is TGCGCCAGCAGCTACCCGGACAGGATGGAGACCCAGTACTTC.

The CDR3 DNA reads as TGTGCCAGCAGCCGCCGGTTCCCGCCCTACGAGCAGTACTTC. Translated: CASSRRFPPYEQYF. The genes are TRBV25-1 and TRBJ2-1; D unclear. TRBJ2-7 explains the end of the DNA better; the J call may be wrong. The length of the CDR3 is 14 residues. Germline V gene sequence: CDR1 MGHDK, CDR2 SYGVNS.

The chain uses TRBV6-6 and TRBJ1-4; 10 bases map to TRBD1. V was clipped by 5 bases and J by 0 bases; unmatched bases: 9. Germline V gives CDR1 MNHNY, CDR2 SVGAGI (reference sequence). The CDR3 spans 18 residues. CDR3 amino acids: CASSRDRGLDATNEKLFF. CDR3 DNA: TGTGCCAGCAGTCGGGACAGGGGTCTAGATGCAACTAATGAAAAACTGTTTTTT.

The rearrangement joins TRBV24-1 to TRBJ2-3; D ambiguous. V shed 3 bases and J shed 6 bases, with 9 bases lying between them. CDR3 size: 13 residues. Germline V gene data show CDR1 as KGHDR and CDR2 as SFDVKD. The CDR3 reads CATSDEAEDTQYF. CDR3 sequence (DNA): TGTGCCACCAGTGATGAGGCTGAGGATACGCAGTATTTT.

This clonotype has a handful of counts. The genes are TRBV29-1 and TRBJ2-1; D is perhaps TRBD2 (5 bases). Germline V lookup: CDR1 SQVTM, CDR2 ANQGSEA. Between the trimmed V and J ends, which lost 1 base and 12 bases, there was a span of 22 bases. The CDR3 is 15 amino acids. CDR3 nucleotides: TGCAGCGTTGAAGCGGATGGGAGTACTTACAACGGGCAGTTCTTC. Encoded protein: CSVEADGSTYNGQFF.

J is TRBJ2-1 and V is TRBV15; 10 bases fit TRBD2. The end of the DNA aligns better with TRBJ2-5, so the J call may be wrong. In germline, CDR1 is LNHNV, CDR2 YYDKDF (reference sequence). This CDR3 is built from 16 residues. The CDR3 bases are TGTGCCACCAGCATCATAGCGGGGGGCCTAAAAGAGACCCAGTACTTC. This gives the protein CATSIIAGGLKETQYF.

In its sample, this clonotype was seen many times. This chain links TRBV10-3 with TRBJ2-5; D is ambiguous. Trimming left V 2 bases short and J 2 bases short, with 6 bases between. The CDR3 totals 13 residues. From germline, CDR1 is ENHRY and CDR2 SYGVKD. The CDR3 region has the DNA TGTGCCATCAGTGAGGTGAAACAAGAGACCCAGTACTTC. Residues: CAISEVKQETQYF.

This chain joins TRBV6-2 or TRBV6-3 and TRBJ2-7, with D hard to call. Germline lookup yields CDR1 MNHEY and CDR2 SVGEGT. The CDR3 spans 13 residues. V was clipped by 6 bases and J by 1 base, with 10 bases between them. CDR3 bases: TGTGCCAGCAGCTATTCAGAGTCCTACGAGCAGTACTTC. As protein: CASSYSESYEQYF.